Listed below are T cell receptor beta chains from one sample, sequenced in a study of T cells after yellow fever vaccination. TCRdb redid the calling of the 5' RACE reads with MiXCR, one entry per CDR3 protein. The data hold 340,000 or so distinct CDR3 sequences, with about an eighth observed a single time. The input for sequencing was CD4+ T cells sorted from PBMCs, taken 15 days after the yellow fever booster vaccination. All receptors come from a man aged 18 to 30 who received the YFV17D yellow fever vaccine. Each CDR3 is given with its conserved first and last residue. The order of the fields is CDR3 DNA, CDR3 protein, CDR3 length, V gene, J gene, clone size, D gene. D genes are given only for firm matches. Clone size is stated in some rows and not others, as once, few, many or a class when expanded.

DNA: TGCAGCGCAGACGTAGCAACTAATGAAAAACTGTTTTTT
CDR3: CSADVATNEKLFF
length: 13
V: TRBV20-1
J: TRBJ1-4
size: -
D: -

DNA: TGTGCCAGCACTCGGGACAGGGGGAACTATGGCTACACCTTC
CDR3: CASTRDRGNYGYTF
length: 14
V: TRBV6-5
J: TRBJ1-2
size: -
D: TRBD1

DNA: TGTGCCAGCAGCTTAGCGCCGTGGGGAGCATTCAATCAGCCCCAGCATTTT
CDR3: CASSLAPWGAFNQPQHF
length: 17
V: TRBV7-9
J: TRBJ1-5
size: -
D: -

DNA: TGTGCCAGCAGTTTCGGGGGGAACACCGGGGAGCTGTTTTTT
CDR3: CASSFGGNTGELFF
length: 14
V: TRBV12-3/TRBV12-4
J: TRBJ2-2
size: many
D: -

DNA: TGTGCCAGCAGCTCAGGGGGGGGAAGCCTCAATGAGCAGTTCTTC
CDR3: CASSSGGGSLNEQFF
length: 15
V: TRBV7-9
J: TRBJ2-1
size: many
D: -

DNA: TGTGCCAGCTCACCACAGGGGACAACCTACGAGCAGTACTTC
CDR3: CASSPQGTTYEQYF
length: 14
V: TRBV18
J: TRBJ2-7
size: few
D: -

DNA: TGTGCCAGCAGCTTAGGGCAGGCGCGTGAGCAGTTCTTC
CDR3: CASSLGQAREQFF
length: 13
V: TRBV7-2
J: TRBJ2-1
size: once
D: -

DNA: TGTGCCAACCTACTAGCGGGGGTTGATGACGAGCAGTACTTC
CDR3: CANLLAGVDDEQYF
length: 14
V: TRBV24-1
J: TRBJ2-7
size: -
D: TRBD2

DNA: TGTGCCAGCAGTTACGCGGGGAGAACGGTGACCTACGAGCAGTACTTC
CDR3: CASSYAGRTVTYEQYF
length: 16
V: TRBV6-2/TRBV6-3
J: TRBJ2-7
size: few
D: -

DNA: TGTGCCAGCAGTTTAATGGCGGAAGTTACCCAGTACTTC
CDR3: CASSLMAEVTQYF
length: 13
V: TRBV12-3/TRBV12-4
J: TRBJ2-5
size: few
D: -

DNA: TGTGCCAGCAGCCAGAGTGAGGCAGATACGCAGTATTTT
CDR3: CASSQSEADTQYF
length: 13
V: TRBV3-1
J: TRBJ2-3
size: once
D: -

DNA: TGCAGTGCCAGAACTTTCGGGCCACCCTCACCCCTCCACTTT
CDR3: CSARTFGPPSPLHF
length: 14
V: TRBV20-1
J: TRBJ1-6
size: -
D: -

DNA: TGTGCCAGCGGAGCTCGACAGGGTATAGAAGCTTTCTTT
CDR3: CASGARQGIEAFF
length: 13
V: TRBV6-5
J: TRBJ1-1
size: few
D: TRBD1

DNA: TGTGCCAGCAGCGCTATAGGAGACGAGCAGTACTTC
CDR3: CASSAIGDEQYF
length: 12
V: TRBV6-6
J: TRBJ2-7
size: many
D: -

DNA: TGTGCCAGCAGCCTACACGGGACAGCGAACACTGAAGCTTTCTTT
CDR3: CASSLHGTANTEAFF
length: 15
V: TRBV7-2
J: TRBJ1-1
size: -
D: TRBD1

DNA: TGTGCCAGCAGCTTAGGGACAAACCAAGAGACCCAGTACTTC
CDR3: CASSLGTNQETQYF
length: 14
V: TRBV7-6
J: TRBJ2-5
size: many
D: -

DNA: TGTGCCAGCAGGGGGCGGGGACCTGGGAATGAGCAGTTCTTC
CDR3: CASRGRGPGNEQFF
length: 14
V: TRBV12-3/TRBV12-4
J: TRBJ2-1
size: -
D: -

DNA: TGTGCCAGCAGCCGACAGGCCAACAATGAGCAGTTCTTC
CDR3: CASSRQANNEQFF
length: 13
V: TRBV7-2
J: TRBJ2-1
size: -
D: -

DNA: TGTGCCAGCAGCTCGGACAGGGGGCGAGAGGCTTTCTTT
CDR3: CASSSDRGREAFF
length: 13
V: TRBV7-9
J: TRBJ1-1
size: many
D: TRBD1

DNA: TGCGCCAGCGCGCCTCAAGGTAACGGGGTCAACACTGAAGCTTTCTTT
CDR3: CASAPQGNGVNTEAFF
length: 16
V: TRBV5-1
J: TRBJ1-1
size: -
D: -